This T cell receptor beta chain came from a study of blood T cell repertoires in COVID-19. About the research overall: From T cells, B-cell-depleted T cells, or PBMCs came the material, which was cDNA or gDNA.

Produced via immunoSEQ multiplex PCR; TCRdb's table is partial and in-frame only. The sample holds about 56,000 clones; 80% to 90% are singletons and the top ten take 43%. Trimming pared 2 bases from V and 0 bases from J, leaving 13 bases between. Germline CDR1 is LGHNA and CDR2 is YSLEER. The CDR3 covers 17 residues. This rearrangement joins TRBV4-3 to TRBJ2-2, with a tentative D call TRBD1 (6 bases). The source is a woman in her sixties or seventies with COVID-19, enrolled during active disease. The sequenced sample was peripheral blood. CDR3 in amino acids: CASSQPPGTTNTGELFF. The CDR3 DNA sequence: TGCGCCAGCAGCCAACCCCCCGGGACAACGAACACCGGGGAGCTGTTTTTT.